What follows are 20 T cell receptor beta chains derived from one specimen sequenced in a study of cytomegalovirus exposure and HLA in healthy donors. Produced via immunoSEQ multiplex PCR; TCRdb's table is partial and in-frame only. The table has 80,000 to 100,000 clones, roughly 87% seen once. Sequences were obtained from PBMCs. Receptor source: a woman aged 30 to 39 in good health and CMV-seronegative.

This clone is a singleton in its sample. The chain is built from TRBV6-1 and TRBJ1-6; D is uncertain. CDR1 is MNHNS, CDR2 SASEGT, per germline. V dropped 5 bases and J dropped 8 bases, with 16 bases sitting between them. The CDR3 runs to 15 residues. Here the CDR3 DNA reads TGTGCCAGCAGTTCCGGGAGGGCCTGGGATTCACCCCTCCACTTT. Translation gives CASSSGRAWDSPLHF.

This clone was found once. The V call is TRBV28, the J call TRBJ1-5; unclear D gene. Per the germline V gene, CDR1 is MDHEN and CDR2 is SYDVKM. The CDR3 covers 12 residues. V lost 5 bases and J lost 6, with 8 bases in between. The CDR3 loop reads CASSEISQPQHF. The CDR3 nucleotides read TGTGCCAGCAGTGAAATTAGTCAGCCCCAGCATTTT.

The CDR3 region has the DNA TGTGCCAGCAGCCCCCCGGACAGGTTAAGTGGTGGCTACACCTTC. Encoded protein: CASSPPDRLSGGYTF. The chain combines TRBV28 with TRBJ1-2, with TRBD1 matching 7 bases. The CDR3 length is 15 residues. Germline-derived CDR1 and CDR2 are MDHEN and SYDVKM. V gave up 6 bases and J gave up 7 bases; unmatched junction bases: 14.

The genes are TRBV27 and TRBJ2-1, with D perhaps assigned TRBD1 or TRBD2 (10 bases each). The CDR3 sequence is 19 residues long. Germline V gives CDR1 MNHEY, CDR2 SMNVEV (reference sequence). Trimming took off 4 bases at V and 9 bases at J, with 31 bases between the two ends. The DNA of the CDR3 is TGTGCCAGCAGTTCGGACAGGGGGACCCGGCTAGCGGGAGTCAGTGAGCAGTTCTTC. Translating gives CASSSDRGTRLAGVSEQFF.

This clone was recorded once. The gene calls are TRBV2 and TRBJ2-5; TRBD2 matches 8 bases. This CDR3 comprises 12 residues. Germline lookup yields CDR1 SNHLY and CDR2 FYNNEI. J gave up 5 bases and V 4 bases, and 0 bases lay outside the gene matches. CDR3 DNA sequence: TGTGCCAGCAGTGCTAGCGGGGAGACCCAGTACTTC. Translating it yields CASSASGETQYF.

The chain uses TRBV28 and TRBJ1-1; unclear D gene. The V gene lost 3 bases and the J gene lost 11 bases, with 13 bases spanning the gap. This CDR3 has 12 amino acids. Germline V gives CDR1 MDHEN, CDR2 SYDVKM. CDR3 DNA: TGTGCCAGCAGTTTTACAGACCCCGCGGCTTTCTTT. Translation gives CASSFTDPAAFF.

This clone was seen only a few times. The chain joins TRBV6-6 to TRBJ1-5; no clear D gene. V lost 1 base to trimming and J lost 5 bases, with 9 bases between them. Per the germline V gene, CDR1 is MNHNY and CDR2 is SVGAGI (reference sequence). The CDR3 is made up of 14 amino acids. CDR3 loop: CASSYFVRDQPQHF. In DNA form, the CDR3 reads TGTGCCAGCAGTTACTTCGTCCGGGATCAGCCCCAGCATTTT.

This chain connects TRBV29-1 to TRBJ2-3; 8 bases are a match to TRBD1. Unmatched junction bases numbered 3, after V lost 0 bases and J lost 4 bases. Germline V CDR1 and CDR2: SQVTM, ANQGSEA. The CDR3 contains 14 residues. The CDR3 nucleotides are TGCAGCGTTGAAGATGGACAGGGAGCAGATACGCAGTATTTT. Its protein product is CSVEDGQGADTQYF.

The chain links TRBV4-1 to TRBJ2-3, with 7 bases fitting TRBD2. This CDR3 comprises 13 residues. J gave up 6 bases and V 5 bases, and 5 bases lay outside the gene matches. Germline CDR1 MGHRA, CDR2 YSYEKL. CDR3 sequence reads: CASSFQGGDTQYF. The CDR3 DNA reads as TGCGCCAGCAGCTTCCAGGGAGGGGATACGCAGTATTTT.

The rearrangement links TRBV2 to TRBJ1-4, with 11 bases matching TRBD1. This CDR3 has 12 amino acids. J was trimmed by 10 bases and V by 9 bases; bases with no gene match: 4. Germline V lookup: CDR1 SNHLY, CDR2 FYNNEI. CDR3 amino acids: CASTGTGGKLFF. The CDR3 DNA is TGTGCCAGTACCGGGACAGGGGGAAAACTGTTTTTT.

J is TRBJ2-1 and V is TRBV18; 7 bases line up with TRBD2. CDR3 length equals 16 residues. Germline CDR1 is KGHSH and CDR2 is LQKENI. The ends lost 0 bases at V and 0 bases at J; junction bases unmatched: 2. CDR3 sequence: CASSPPPGGSYNEQFF. The DNA of the CDR3 is TGTGCCAGCTCACCACCGCCGGGGGGCTCCTACAATGAGCAGTTCTTC.

In its sample, this clone was seen a few times. V usage is TRBV7-3 and J usage is TRBJ1-2; 7 bases fit TRBD1. V lost 5 bases, J lost 6 bases, and 6 bases stayed unmatched. Germline CDR1 is SGHTA and CDR2 is FQGTGA. The CDR3 length is 13 residues. CDR3 nucleotide sequence: TGTGCCAGCAGCCCCCAAGGGGGCAATGGCTACACCTTC. Protein sequence: CASSPQGGNGYTF. The whole variable domain, filled in from reference TRBV7-3 and TRBJ1-2, reads GAGVSQTPSNKVTEKGKYVELRCDPISGHTALYWYRQSLGQGPEFLIYFQGTGAADDSGLPNDRFFAVRPEGSVSTLKIQRTERGDSAVYLCASSPQGGNGYTFGSGTRLTVV.

The chain joins TRBV28 to TRBJ2-7, with 11 bases matching TRBD2. This CDR3 spans 18 amino acids. V dropped 2 bases and J dropped 1; count of bases not matched to a gene: 10. CDR1 and CDR2 from the germline V gene are MDHEN and SYDVKM. CDR3 residues: CASSLEYRLAGISYEQYF. CDR3 DNA: TGTGCCAGCAGTTTAGAGTATCGACTAGCGGGGATATCCTACGAGCAGTACTTC.

V is TRBV21-1 and J is TRBJ1-1. TRBV21-1 is a listed pseudogene. The CDR3 loop spans 12 amino acids. The CDR3 nucleotides read TGTGCCAGCAGCAAAGACTACACTGAAGCTTTCTTT. Translation gives CASSKDYTEAFF.

The genes are TRBV7-8 and TRBJ1-2; 9 positions match TRBD1. The V gene's germline CDR1 is SGHVS and CDR2 FQNEAQ. The CDR3 runs 13 residues. V lost 6 bases to trimming and J lost 7 bases; unmatched junction nucleotides: 6. Here the CDR3 DNA reads TGTGCCAGCAGACGGGACAGGGTTCCTGGCTACACCTTC. Its protein is CASRRDRVPGYTF.

V usage is TRBV5-4 and J usage is TRBJ2-1; a weak D match, TRBD2 (6 bases). Germline values: CDR1 SGHNT, CDR2 YYREEE (reference sequence). Between the trimmed V and J ends, which lost 4 bases and 4 bases, there was a span of 15 bases. This CDR3 is built from 15 residues. Here the CDR3 DNA reads TGTGCCAGCAGCCCCGGACTCGGGGGTTACAATGAGCAGTTCTTC. Encoded protein: CASSPGLGGYNEQFF.

This chain connects TRBV5-6 to TRBJ2-1; TRBD2 might be the D (5 bases). The CDR3 totals 11 residues. V was pared by 3 bases and J by 7 bases, with 5 bases between. Germline assignment: CDR1 SGHDT and CDR2 YYEEEE. The CDR3 DNA is TGTGCCAGCAGCTGGAGGAATGAGCAGTTCTTC. Translating it yields CASSWRNEQFF.

The chain combines TRBV7-3 with TRBJ1-6; 8 nucleotides line up with TRBD1. Germline values: CDR1 SGHTA, CDR2 FQGTGA. The CDR3 length is 15 residues. The junction had 2 bases not matched to a gene; V was cut back by 1 base and J by 6 bases. The CDR3 DNA is TGTGCCAGCAGCTTAATAGGACAGGGTAATTCACCCCTCCACTTT. Its protein is CASSLIGQGNSPLHF.

The rearrangement links TRBV27 to TRBJ2-5; 7 positions agree with TRBD2. The CDR3 is 14 residues long. Germline CDR1 and CDR2: MNHEY and SMNVEV (reference sequence). J lost 6 bases, V lost 2 bases, and 6 bases had no gene match. CDR3 sequence (DNA): TGTGCCAGCAGTTTAATGCGGGGGAAACAGACCCAGTACTTC. Translating it yields CASSLMRGKQTQYF.

The CDR3 DNA reads TGTGCCAGCTCACCTGGCGCGGGAGCTCTCCAAGAGACCCAGTACTTC. This encodes CASSPGAGALQETQYF. The genes are TRBV18 and TRBJ2-5; TRBD2 matches at 7 bases. CDR1 is KGHSH, CDR2 LQKENI, per germline. V shed 3 bases and J 1 base; nucleotides not matched to a gene: 8. The CDR3 has 16 residues.